Following are 27 T cell receptor beta chains from one sample sequenced in a study of OX40 agonist ivuxolimab in advanced cancers. Sequencing used immunoSEQ multiplex PCR; TCRdb keeps in-frame clones, though not all of them. The sample consists of 60,000 to 95,000 clones, around nine tenths of them appearing once. Sample: CD4+ or CD8+ T cells sorted from blood, taken in a trial of the OX40 agonist ivuxolimab. These receptors all stem from an adult with an advanced solid tumor such as melanoma, head and neck, liver or kidney cancer.

The rearrangement uses TRBV18 and TRBJ1-4; TRBD1 matches 9 bases. Germline CDR1 and CDR2: KGHSH and LQKENI. The V gene end was trimmed by 2 bases and the J gene end by 8 bases; junction bases not matched to a gene: 6. This CDR3 region has 15 residues. CDR3 in DNA: TGTGCCAGCTCACCATTGGACAGGGGAGGAGAAAAACTGTTTTTT. Encoded protein: CASSPLDRGGEKLFF.

V is TRBV20-1 and J is TRBJ2-5, with D tentatively TRBD1 (6 bases). V was clipped by 4 bases and J by 5 bases, with 8 bases between them. From germline, CDR1 is DFQATT and CDR2 SNEGSKA (reference sequence). The CDR3 covers 11 residues. For the CDR3, the DNA is TGCAGTGCTATTGACAGGGAGACCCAGTACTTC. Its translation: CSAIDRETQYF.

This clone was seen a single time. The rearrangement links TRBV6-1 to TRBJ1-5, with D possibly being TRBD1 (5 bases). From germline, CDR1 is MNHNS and CDR2 SASEGT. This CDR3 is 15 amino acids long. The V end lost 0 bases, the J end lost 3 bases, and 9 bases lay between the germline ends. The chain's CDR3 is CASSEAMGDNQPQHF. DNA of the CDR3: TGTGCCAGCAGTGAAGCGATGGGGGACAATCAGCCCCAGCATTTT.

This clone came up a few times. The chain links TRBV4-3 to TRBJ2-7; 7 nucleotides agree with TRBD1. The CDR3 has 16 amino acids. After removal of 3 bases from V and 3 bases from J, the junction contained 11 bases not matched to a gene. CDR1 is LGHNA, CDR2 YSLEER, per germline. CDR3 in DNA: TGCGCCAGCAGCCACGGGGTGGGACAGCTACTCTACGAGCAGTACTTC. Protein sequence: CASSHGVGQLLYEQYF.

This clone was observed a single time. V usage is TRBV5-6 and J usage is TRBJ1-2; 11 bases agree with TRBD1. The ends lost 0 bases at V and 8 bases at J; junction bases unmatched: 3. CDR3 length: 14 amino acids. Germline V gene lookup returns CDR1 SGHDT and CDR2 YYEEEE. The CDR3 DNA follows: TGTGCCAGCAGCTTGGGGGACAGGGGGATCGGCTACACCTTC. This sequence encodes CASSLGDRGIGYTF.

The chain carries TRBV5-1 and TRBJ2-1; 7 nucleotides match TRBD2. Looked up from germline, CDR1 is SGHRS and CDR2 is YFSETQ. This CDR3 is built from 14 residues. V shed 0 bases and J 7 bases; nucleotides not matched to a gene: 4. The CDR3 DNA sequence: TGCGCCAGCAGCTTGGGGGAGGGGAGAAATGAGCAGTTCTTC. Amino acid sequence: CASSLGEGRNEQFF. Full variable domain (outside the CDR3, taken from reference TRBV5-1 and TRBJ2-1): KAGVTQTPRYLIKTRGQQVTLSCSPISGHRSVSWYQQTPGQGLQFLFEYFSETQRNKGNFPGRFSGRQFSNSRSEMNVSTLELGDSALYLCASSLGEGRNEQFFGPGTRLTVL.

The V call is TRBV5-1, the J call TRBJ1-4; D possibly corresponds to TRBD1 (5 bases). The CDR3 is 13 amino acids. V was cut by 3 bases and J by 7 bases, with 10 bases left in between. Germline loops: CDR1 SGHRS, CDR2 YFSETQ. CDR3 protein: CASSSGRGEKLFF. CDR3 sequence (DNA): TGCGCCAGCAGCTCGGGACGCGGTGAAAAACTGTTTTTT.

This clone was seen only once. V gene TRBV27 combines with J gene TRBJ1-5; D is unresolved. Trimming left V 2 bases short and J 6 bases short, with 23 bases between. The germline V gene encodes CDR1 MNHEY and CDR2 SMNVEV (reference sequence). CDR3 size: 18 residues. This chain's CDR3 is CASSLIVAVRTEFQPQHF. Written as DNA, the CDR3 is TGTGCCAGCAGTTTAATAGTTGCTGTGCGTACGGAATTTCAGCCCCAGCATTTT.

The chain uses TRBV7-8 and TRBJ1-5; D is unclear. This CDR3 comprises 16 residues. The V and J ends lost 0 bases and 11 bases respectively, with 20 bases between them. Germline V gene lookup returns CDR1 SGHVS and CDR2 FQNEAQ. The CDR3 spells CASSLAGVGTGQSQHF. CDR3 nucleotide sequence: TGTGCCAGCAGCTTAGCCGGCGTTGGCACCGGCCAGTCCCAGCATTTT.

V gene TRBV28 combines with J gene TRBJ1-1, with 10 bases aligning to TRBD1. The CDR3 consists of 15 residues. Germline CDR1 MDHEN, CDR2 SYDVKM. With V trimmed by 3 bases and J by 5 bases, 6 bases remained unmatched. The CDR3 loop reads CASSFRTGGSTEAFF. The DNA of the CDR3 is TGTGCCAGCAGTTTCCGGACAGGGGGATCGACTGAAGCTTTCTTT.

In its sample, this clone was seen a few times. This chain joins TRBV11-3 and TRBJ2-5; unclear D gene. CDR3 length: 13 amino acids. V lost 4 bases and J lost 7, with 13 bases in between. Germline V gives CDR1 SGHNT, CDR2 YENEEA. The CDR3 spells CASSSEPLGTQYF. The CDR3 DNA is TGTGCCAGCAGCTCGGAACCGCTGGGGACCCAGTACTTC.

The J gene is TRBJ1-5, the V gene TRBV2; a weak D match, TRBD1 (6 bases). The CDR3 consists of 15 residues. The germline CDR1 and CDR2 sequences are SNHLY and FYNNEI. Trimming left V 6 bases short and J 2 bases short, with 14 bases between. The CDR3 spells CASSAGPGGNQPQHF. DNA for the CDR3: TGTGCCAGCAGCGCAGGGCCAGGGGGCAATCAGCCCCAGCATTTT.

CDR3 region: CASSLVNYEQYF. CDR3 DNA sequence: TGTGCCAGCAGCTTAGTTAACTACGAGCAGTACTTC. J is TRBJ2-7 and V is TRBV7-2; D uncertain. This CDR3 region has 12 residues. The germline V and J ends were trimmed by 1 base and 3 bases, with 4 bases remaining between them. The germline V gene encodes CDR1 SGHTA and CDR2 FQGNSA.

The chain has TRBV18 and TRBJ2-1; 11 nucleotides line up with TRBD2. Trimming took 3 bases from V and 7 from J; bases not matched to a gene: 14. The CDR3 sequence is 18 residues long. The germline V gene encodes CDR1 KGHSH and CDR2 LQKENI. DNA for the CDR3: TGTGCCAGCTCACCGCCAGGTAGCGGGGGGGCCTTGAGAAATGAGCAGTTCTTC. Its translation is CASSPPGSGGALRNEQFF.

J is TRBJ1-1 and V is TRBV5-1; D not resolved. The ends were cut back, 3 bases at V and 7 bases at J, with 16 bases in the middle. The CDR3 loop spans 14 amino acids. Looked up from germline, CDR1 is SGHRS and CDR2 is YFSETQ. In DNA, the CDR3 is TGCGCCAGCAGCTCCAGGCAACGGAATAGTGAAGCTTTCTTT. Amino acid sequence: CASSSRQRNSEAFF.

The CDR3 here is CASSINNQPQHF. CDR3 in DNA: TGTGCCAGCAGCATAAACAATCAGCCCCAGCATTTT. The rearrangement links TRBV7-2 to TRBJ1-5; no clear D gene. The CDR3 runs to 12 residues. Between the trimmed V and J ends, which lost 5 bases and 3 bases, there was a span of 5 bases. Germline V lookup: CDR1 SGHTA, CDR2 FQGNSA. The full variable domain, its missing parts supplied by reference TRBV7-2 and TRBJ1-5, is GAGVSQSPSNKVTEKGKDVELRCDPISGHTALYWYRQSLGQGLEFLIYFQGNSAPDKSGLPSDRFSAERTGGSVSTLTIQRTQQEDSAVYLCASSINNQPQHFGDGTRLSIL.

The chain couples TRBV19 to TRBJ1-1; TRBD1 might be the D (5 bases). Trimming removed 3 bases from V and 3 bases from J, with 11 bases in between. Germline lookup yields CDR1 LNHDA and CDR2 SQIVND (reference sequence). The length of the CDR3 is 14 residues. The CDR3 sequence: CASSIQGKDTEAFF. The CDR3 bases are TGTGCCAGTAGTATTCAGGGTAAGGACACTGAAGCTTTCTTT.

The chain has TRBV7-2 and TRBJ2-1, with TRBD2 as a possible D gene (6 bases). There are 16 residues in the CDR3. V was clipped by 1 base and J by 6 bases, with 16 bases between them. Germline values: CDR1 SGHTA, CDR2 FQGNSA. This chain's CDR3 is CASSLGAVGTANEQFF. The CDR3 region has the DNA TGTGCCAGCAGCTTAGGGGCAGTCGGGACTGCCAATGAGCAGTTCTTC. Looking up the rest from reference TRBV7-2 and TRBJ2-1 gives the full variable domain: GAGVSQSPSNKVTEKGKDVELRCDPISGHTALYWYRQSLGQGLEFLIYFQGNSAPDKSGLPSDRFSAERTGGSVSTLTIQRTQQEDSAVYLCASSLGAVGTANEQFFGPGTRLTVL.

This chain connects TRBV7-8 to TRBJ1-4; TRBD1 might be the D (6 bases). The germline V gene encodes CDR1 SGHVS and CDR2 FQNEAQ. The CDR3 has 15 amino acids. V was pared by 5 bases and J by 8 bases, with 18 bases between. The CDR3 sequence is CASSLVTGRAEKLFF. The DNA of the CDR3 is TGTGCCAGCAGCCTCGTGACAGGTCGGGCGGAAAAACTGTTTTTT. The variable domain in full, completed from reference TRBV7-8 and TRBJ1-4, reads GAGVSQSPRYKVAKRGQDVALRCDPISGHVSLFWYQQALGQGPEFLTYFQNEAQLDKSGLPSDRFFAERPEGSVSTLKIQRTQQEDSAVYLCASSLVTGRAEKLFFGSGTQLSVL.

The genes are TRBV7-6 and TRBJ2-2, with D hard to call. The CDR3 contains 14 residues. Germline V gene data show CDR1 as SGHVS and CDR2 as FNYEAQ. V shed 1 base and J shed 4 bases, with 7 bases lying between them. The CDR3 sequence: CASSLGAITGELFF. In DNA, the CDR3 is TGTGCCAGCAGCTTAGGGGCTATCACCGGGGAGCTGTTTTTT.

This clone is a singleton in its sample. The V and J genes are TRBV6-1 and TRBJ2-7; maybe TRBD2 (6 bases). The CDR3 is made up of 17 amino acids. V shed 3 bases and J shed 3 bases, with 21 bases lying between them. The germline gives CDR1 MNHNS, CDR2 SASEGT. CDR3 amino acids: CASSERLMGDSNYEQYF. The CDR3 nucleotides read TGTGCCAGCAGTGAGAGGTTAATGGGGGACTCAAACTACGAGCAGTACTTC.

The J gene is TRBJ1-2, the V gene TRBV28, with 9 bases matching TRBD1. V shed 7 bases and J 7 bases; nucleotides not matched to a gene: 7. CDR1 is MDHEN, CDR2 SYDVKM, per germline. The CDR3 loop spans 13 amino acids. Written as DNA, the CDR3 is TGTGCCAGCACGGGACAGGGTGTAAGTGGCTACACCTTC. It encodes CASTGQGVSGYTF.

V and J are TRBV27 and TRBJ1-2; 9 nucleotides align to TRBD1. The trim removed 4 bases at V and 7 bases at J, leaving 7 bases unmatched. Germline lookup yields CDR1 MNHEY and CDR2 SMNVEV (reference sequence). The CDR3 loop spans 14 amino acids. The CDR3 DNA reads TGTGCCAGCAGTTCGGACAGGGGCCTGGGTGGCTACACCTTC. This encodes CASSSDRGLGGYTF.

This sequence joins TRBV4-3 and TRBJ1-2, with TRBD1 identical over 10 bases. The germline CDR1 and CDR2 sequences are LGHNA and YSLEER. V trimming: 0 bases; J trimming: 4 bases; junction bases outside the gene matches: 8. There are 17 residues in the CDR3. The CDR3 loop is CASSQDRDRGLGYGYTF. For the CDR3, the DNA is TGCGCCAGCAGCCAAGACCGAGACAGGGGGCTGGGCTATGGCTACACCTTC.

The V gene is TRBV29-1, the J gene TRBJ1-1, with 7 bases aligning to TRBD1. This CDR3 is built from 15 residues. With 8 bases clipped from V and 1 base from J, the junction kept 13 bases outside the gene matches. The germline V gene has CDR1 SQVTM and CDR2 ANQGSEA. The CDR3 DNA reads TGCAGCCTCAAACAGGGGCCTCATCCGAACACTGAAGCTTTCTTT. Encoded protein: CSLKQGPHPNTEAFF.

This sequence joins TRBV9 and TRBJ2-2, with D perhaps matching TRBD1 (5 bases). This CDR3 region has 17 residues. The V gene lost 0 bases and the J gene lost 0 bases, with 12 bases spanning the gap. Germline CDR1 reads SGDLS; CDR2 reads YYNGEE. The CDR3 sequence: CASSVGGLGANTGELFF. The CDR3, as DNA: TGTGCCAGCAGCGTAGGGGGCCTCGGCGCGAACACCGGGGAGCTGTTTTTT.

The V call is TRBV18, the J call TRBJ2-2; 8 bases match TRBD1. The CDR3 spans 16 residues. V shed 3 bases and J 6 bases; nucleotides not matched to a gene: 9. CDR1 KGHSH and CDR2 LQKENI come from the germline V gene. As DNA, the CDR3 is TGTGCCAGCTCACCGGTTCGGCAGGGGGCCGCCGGGGAGCTGTTTTTT. Translation gives CASSPVRQGAAGELFF.